This TCR beta chain stems from a study of T-cell reconstitution after alpha-beta-depleted transplantation in children. This CDR3 has 18 residues. Unmatched junction bases numbered 4, after V lost 1 base and J lost 0 bases. Preparation of the TCRbeta library was carried out with unique molecular identifiers. A single record per CDR3 protein comes from TCRdb applying MiXCR to the PCR reads. The sample records under 450,000 distinct CDR3 sequences, around 15% being singletons. This clonotype has a handful of counts. No antigen is known for it. Study-wide points: From surviving recipient T cells and thymic progenitors came the high day-60 TCRbeta diversity observed in some patients. As was reported, about two months after transplant, alpha-beta T cells came from several hundred expanded graft clones. The main origin of T-cell counts and diversity one year after transplant was newly produced T cells.

The sequence was obtained from a boy under two years old who had a stem cell transplant for Wiskott-Aldrich syndrome, so the T cells may come from the graft donor. The sequenced sample was PBMCs, mostly from graft donor cells, obtained 360 days after TCRalphabeta/CD19-depleted stem cell transplant. J is TRBJ2-1 and V is TRBV12-3 or TRBV12-4; 12 positions match TRBD2. The CDR3 bases are TGTGCCAGCAGTTTAGAGGCGACTAGCGGGAGCTCCTACAATGAGCAGTTCTTC. This translates into CASSLEATSGSSYNEQFF.